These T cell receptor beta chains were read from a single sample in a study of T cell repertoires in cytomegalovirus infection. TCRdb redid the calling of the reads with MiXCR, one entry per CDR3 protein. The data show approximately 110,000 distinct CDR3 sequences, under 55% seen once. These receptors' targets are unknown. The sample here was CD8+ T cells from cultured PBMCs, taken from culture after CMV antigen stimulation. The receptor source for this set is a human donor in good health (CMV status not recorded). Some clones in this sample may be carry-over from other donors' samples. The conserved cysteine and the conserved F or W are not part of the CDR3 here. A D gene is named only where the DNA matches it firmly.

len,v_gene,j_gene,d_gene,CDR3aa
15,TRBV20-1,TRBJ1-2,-,SADPPGRTTEPYGYT
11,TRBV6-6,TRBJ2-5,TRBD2,ASTLAVGETQY
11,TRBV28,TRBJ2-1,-,ASSIGTPHEQF
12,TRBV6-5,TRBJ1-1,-,ASSSQGRWTEAF
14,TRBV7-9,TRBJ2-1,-,ASSLLGTYSYNEQF
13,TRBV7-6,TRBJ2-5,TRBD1,ASSPGTATEETQY
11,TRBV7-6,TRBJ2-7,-,ASTFGGVGEQY
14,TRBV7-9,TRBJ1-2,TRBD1,ASSLEDRTRRRGYT
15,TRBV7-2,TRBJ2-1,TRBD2,ASSLGLAGATLGEQF
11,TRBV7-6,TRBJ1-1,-,ASSYGRNTEAF
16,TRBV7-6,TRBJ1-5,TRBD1,ASSLIRTGLFSNQPQH
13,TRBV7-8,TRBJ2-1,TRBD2,ASRKRLAGGNEQF
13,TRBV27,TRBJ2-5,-,ASSRGGIAQETQY
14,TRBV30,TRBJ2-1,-,AWSVPGKSSYNEQF
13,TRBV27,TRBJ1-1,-,ASIALRETGTEAF
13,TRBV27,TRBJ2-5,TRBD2,ASSLAGGPLKTQY
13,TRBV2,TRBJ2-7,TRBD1,ASSPDRGDVYEQY
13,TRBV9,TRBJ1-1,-,ASSPNAVGNTEAF
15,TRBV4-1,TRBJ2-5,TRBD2,ASSQDAASGESETQY
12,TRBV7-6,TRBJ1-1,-,ASSSTAVDTEAF
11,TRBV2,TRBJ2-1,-,ASDEGPYNEQF
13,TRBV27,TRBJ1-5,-,ASSPSDSPNQPQH
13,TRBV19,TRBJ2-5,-,ASSIYGTLGETQY
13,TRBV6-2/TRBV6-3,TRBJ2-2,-,ASRKLQGGTGELF